Shown below are 18 T cell receptor beta chains from a single sample sequenced in a study of T cells expressing NK-cell markers. With the 5' RACE reads reprocessed, TCRdb shows one record per CDR3 protein and no DNA. The sample shows 150,000 to 180,000 distinct CDR3 sequences, and 37% sits with its ten largest clones. Sequences were obtained from blood T cells: a sorted CD56 or NKG2C T cell subset, CD4+ or CD8+ T cells, or bulk PBMC T cells (not recorded which). These receptors came from a woman aged 45-60 years in good health.

The chain uses TRBV10-2 and TRBJ2-1; TCRdb designates TRBD1, a call that cannot be tested without DNA. Germline CDR1 WSHSY, CDR2 SAAADI. This CDR3 region has 12 residues. CDR3 residues: CASVERGNEQFF.

The J gene is TRBJ1-1, the V gene TRBV27; TCRdb reports TRBD1, a call that lacks DNA to check it against. The CDR3 runs 14 residues. Germline values: CDR1 MNHEY, CDR2 SMNVEV (reference sequence). The CDR3 reads CASSPGHVNTEAFF.

The chain combines TRBV19 with TRBJ2-1; TCRdb gives TRBD2 as the D gene, but with no DNA this cannot be confirmed. The CDR3 covers 15 residues. Germline CDR1 reads LNHDA; CDR2 reads SQIVND (reference sequence). The CDR3: CASSAGLVSYNEQFF.

The chain is built from TRBV6-6 and TRBJ1-5; the D call from TCRdb, TRBD1, cannot be confirmed without DNA. The CDR3 covers 17 residues. Germline lookup yields CDR1 MNHNY and CDR2 SVGAGI (reference sequence). CDR3: CASSYPGTESSNQPQHF.

The chain carries TRBV6-2 or TRBV6-3 and TRBJ2-3; TCRdb's D gene call, TRBD2, goes unchecked for lack of DNA. Germline-derived CDR1 and CDR2 are MNHEY and SVGEGT. The CDR3 consists of 14 residues. CDR3 in amino acids: CASSSGLSTDTQYF.

This chain joins TRBV5-4 and TRBJ2-1; the TRBD2 assignment by TCRdb is unverifiable without DNA. Germline values: CDR1 SGHNT, CDR2 YYREEE (reference sequence). CDR3 length: 12 amino acids. This CDR3 is CATLLASNEQFF.

V gene TRBV5-1 combines with J gene TRBJ2-7; there is no DNA to check the TCRdb D call of TRBD1. The CDR3 is 15 residues long. In germline, CDR1 is SGHRS, CDR2 YFSETQ. The CDR3 protein is CASSDWPGTGNEQYF.

The gene calls are TRBV30 and TRBJ2-7; the TCRdb D gene call, TRBD2, has no DNA to confirm it. The CDR3 is 15 amino acids. Germline CDR1 GTSNPN, CDR2 SVGIG (reference sequence). This CDR3 is CAWSLELAGPYEQYF. Complete variable domain (other parts from reference TRBV30 and TRBJ2-7): SQTIHQWPATLVQPVGSPLSLECTVEGTSNPNLYWYRQAAGRGLQLLFYSVGIGQISSEVPQNLSASRPQDRQFILSSKKLLLSDSGFYLCAWSLELAGPYEQYFGPGTRLTVT.

The chain carries TRBV24-1 and TRBJ2-3; the D call of TRBD2 rests on TCRdb alone, since no DNA is present to check it. This CDR3 contains 15 residues. In germline, CDR1 is KGHDR, CDR2 SFDVKD. CDR3: CATSVGLAGTDTQYF.

This chain uses TRBV7-9 with TRBJ2-1; TCRdb returns TRBD1, unconfirmable since there is no DNA. Germline V gene data show CDR1 as SEHNR and CDR2 as FQNEAQ (reference sequence). The CDR3 runs 14 residues. CDR3 amino acids: CASSHPDRDNEQFF.

The chain employs TRBV6-6 and TRBJ2-1. The CDR3 length is 13 residues. Germline V gives CDR1 MNHNY, CDR2 SVGAGI (reference sequence). This CDR3 is CASRDSSYNEQFF.

The rearrangement uses TRBV15 and TRBJ2-2; TCRdb indicates TRBD2, and absent DNA this call remains unverified. The length of the CDR3 is 15 residues. Per germline, CDR1 LNHNV and CDR2 YYDKDF (reference sequence). CDR3 protein: CATSRGLEQAGELFF.

The chain is built from TRBV20-1 and TRBJ2-2; the TCRdb call, TRBD1, lacks DNA for checking. Germline V gene sequence: CDR1 DFQATT, CDR2 SNEGSKA (reference sequence). CDR3 length: 20 residues. CDR3: CSARDPGYNGKLANTGELFF.

The chain joins TRBV7-2 to TRBJ2-1. The CDR3 is 12 amino acids. Per germline, CDR1 SGHTA and CDR2 FQGNSA. CDR3 sequence: CASSLEVDEQFF.

This chain links TRBV10-1 with TRBJ2-3; TCRdb gives TRBD1 as the D gene, but with no DNA this cannot be confirmed. Germline V CDR1 and CDR2: WNHNN, SYGVQD (reference sequence). The CDR3 is 16 residues long. The CDR3 is CASSESMGTNTDTQYF.

J is TRBJ1-3 and V is TRBV29-1; TCRdb's D call of TRBD1 is untestable without DNA. The CDR3 is 14 residues long. Germline CDR1 reads SQVTM; CDR2 reads ANQGSEA. CDR3 region: CSAQTGSSGNTIYF.

This chain's CDR3 is CASSGDSTDTQYF. This sequence joins TRBV6-4 and TRBJ2-3; TCRdb picks TRBD1, but there is no DNA to check that call. Germline V gene data show CDR1 as MRHNA and CDR2 as SNTAGT. This CDR3 is built from 13 residues.

This chain links TRBV29-1 with TRBJ2-1; TCRdb calls TRBD2, which cannot be checked without DNA. The CDR3 has 15 amino acids. The V gene's germline CDR1 is SQVTM and CDR2 ANQGSEA. The CDR3 sequence is CSVDDTLNSYNEQFF.